This T cell receptor beta chain comes out of a study of T cell repertoires in cytomegalovirus infection. The germline CDR1 and CDR2 sequences are MNHNY and SVGAGI (reference sequence). The CDR3 contains 15 residues. Unmatched junction bases numbered 7, after V lost 2 bases and J lost 6 bases. TCRdb re-called the reads through MiXCR, storing one row per CDR3 protein. This sample carries 200,000 or so distinct CDR3 sequences, roughly 28% of them seen once, and the ten largest clones take roughly 29%. The chain joins TRBV6-6 to TRBJ1-1; 9 bases are shared with TRBD1. Sequencing used PBMCs. The origin of this receptor is a human donor in good health (CMV status not recorded). Some clones in this sample may be carry-over from other donors' samples. CDR3 coding DNA: TGTGCCAGCAGTTACAGAGGGACAGGGCGGGCTGAAGCTTTCTTT. Residues: CASSYRGTGRAEAFF.